This T cell receptor beta chain was documented in a study of T cell repertoires in ileal Crohn's disease. Study conclusions and caveats: Compared with CD4 T cells, sorted CD8 cells carried more expanded clones.

Each sample's TCRB immunosequencing used around 510 nanograms of biopsy DNA. Libraries were prepared by immunoSEQ multiplex PCR; TCRdb keeps only in-frame clonotypes and omits some of them. This table holds under 35,000 clones, over 75% found once. This clone came up a few times. The target antigen is unknown. This sequence originates from an adult with Crohn's disease. The sequenced material came from ileal tissue.

CDR3 sequence reads: CASRATPGLNEQFF. The CDR3 DNA reads as TGTGCCAGCAGGGCTACACCGGGACTTAATGAGCAGTTCTTC. J is TRBJ2-1 and V is TRBV4-2, with a weak D call TRBD2 (6 bases). The V and J ends lost 6 bases and 7 bases respectively, with 16 bases between them. CDR3 length: 14 residues. CDR1 is LGHNA and CDR2 is YNFKEQ in the germline V gene.